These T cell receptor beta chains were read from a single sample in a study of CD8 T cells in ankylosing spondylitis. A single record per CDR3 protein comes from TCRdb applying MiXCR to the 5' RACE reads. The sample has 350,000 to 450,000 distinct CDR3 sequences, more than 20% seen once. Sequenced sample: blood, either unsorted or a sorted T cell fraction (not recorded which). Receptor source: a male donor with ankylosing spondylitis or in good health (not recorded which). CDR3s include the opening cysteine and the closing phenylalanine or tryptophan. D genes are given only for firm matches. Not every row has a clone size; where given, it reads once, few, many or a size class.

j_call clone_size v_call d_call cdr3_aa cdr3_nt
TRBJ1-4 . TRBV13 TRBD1 CASSSSGTAFNEKLFF TGTGCCAGCAGCTCCTCCGGGACAGCGTTTAATGAAAAACTGTTTTTT
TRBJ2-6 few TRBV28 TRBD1 CASRLRGTGITGANVLTF TGTGCCAGCAGACTCCGTGGGACAGGGATAACTGGGGCCAACGTCCTGACTTTC
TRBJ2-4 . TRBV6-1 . CASEGGFAKNIQYF TGTGCCTCAGAGGGGGGTTTCGCCAAAAACATTCAGTACTTC
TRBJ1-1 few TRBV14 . CASSQVPYTEAFF TGTGCCAGCAGCCAAGTTCCCTACACTGAAGCTTTCTTT
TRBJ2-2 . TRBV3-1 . CASSQRDTGELFF TGTGCCAGCAGCCAACGAGACACCGGGGAGCTGTTTTTT
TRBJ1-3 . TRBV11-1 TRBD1 CASSSPGQGHLAGNTIYF TGTGCCAGCAGCTCGCCGGGACAGGGGCATCTCGCGGGAAACACCATATATTTT
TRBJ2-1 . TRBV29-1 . CSVGPDSYNEQFF TGCAGCGTTGGGCCTGACTCCTACAATGAGCAGTTCTTC
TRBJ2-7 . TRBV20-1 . CSARDLAGTSYEQYF TGCAGTGCTAGAGATTTGGCGGGGACCTCCTACGAGCAGTACTTC
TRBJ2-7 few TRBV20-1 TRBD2 CSARDVRRGDHEQYF TGCAGTGCTAGAGATGTGCGTCGGGGGGACCACGAGCAGTACTTC
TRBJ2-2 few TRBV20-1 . CSAKQGPGELFF TGCAGTGCTAAACAGGGTCCCGGGGAGCTGTTTTTT
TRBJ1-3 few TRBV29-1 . CSVERGESAGNTIYF TGCAGCGTTGAGAGGGGAGAAAGCGCTGGAAACACCATATATTTT
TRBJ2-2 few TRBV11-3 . CASSLRDTGELFF TGTGCCAGCAGCTTACGGGACACCGGGGAGCTGTTTTTT
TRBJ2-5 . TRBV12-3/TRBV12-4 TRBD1 CASSHPGQAETQYF TGTGCCAGCAGTCATCCGGGACAGGCAGAGACCCAGTACTTC
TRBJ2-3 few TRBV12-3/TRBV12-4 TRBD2 CASSLLELAASDTQYF TGTGCCAGCAGTTTGCTTGAGCTAGCGGCATCAGATACGCAGTATTTT
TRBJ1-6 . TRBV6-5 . CASSYSGQGYMNSPLHF TGTGCCAGCAGTTACTCCGGGCAGGGCTATATGAATTCACCCCTCCACTTT
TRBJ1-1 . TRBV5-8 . CASSLVGAANTEAFF TGTGCCAGCAGCTTGGTAGGGGCCGCGAACACTGAAGCTTTCTTT
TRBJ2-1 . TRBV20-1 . CSARGASSYNEQFF TGCAGTGCACGGGGGGCTAGCTCCTACAATGAGCAGTTCTTC
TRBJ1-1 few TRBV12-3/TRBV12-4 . CASSQVVGTEAFF TGTGCCAGCAGTCAGGTGGTAGGGACTGAAGCTTTCTTT
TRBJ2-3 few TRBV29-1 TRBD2 CSGAGGVTDTQYF TGCAGCGGCGCGGGGGGGGTGACAGATACGCAGTATTTT
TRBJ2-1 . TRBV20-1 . CSAREAGSYNEQFF TGCAGTGCTAGAGAGGCAGGGTCCTACAATGAGCAGTTCTTC
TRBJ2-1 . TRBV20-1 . CSAAGGEPTIYNEQFF TGCAGTGCTGCTGGCGGGGAGCCAACCATCTACAATGAGCAGTTCTTC
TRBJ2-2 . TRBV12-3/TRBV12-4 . CASSPSPGHTGELFF TGTGCCAGCAGTCCCAGCCCGGGGCACACCGGGGAGCTGTTTTTT
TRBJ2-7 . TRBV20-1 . CSASTSIYEQYF TGCAGTGCTAGTACGTCCATCTACGAGCAGTACTTC
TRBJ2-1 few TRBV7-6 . CASSPLVPDEQFF TGTGCCAGCAGCCCACTAGTCCCGGATGAGCAGTTCTTC
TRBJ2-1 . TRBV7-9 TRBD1 CASSLATGTGGNEQFF TGTGCCAGCAGCTTAGCGACCGGGACAGGGGGGAATGAGCAGTTCTTC
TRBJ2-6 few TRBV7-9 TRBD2 CASSLAGGVSGANVLTF TGTGCCAGCAGCTTAGCGGGAGGGGTCTCTGGGGCCAACGTCCTGACTTTC
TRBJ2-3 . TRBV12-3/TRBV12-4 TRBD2 CASATGEGGRTDTQYF TGTGCTAGTGCCACCGGCGAGGGAGGGCGCACAGATACGCAGTATTTT
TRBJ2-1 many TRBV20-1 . CSAMGWAFGYNEQFF TGCAGTGCTATGGGTTGGGCTTTCGGCTACAATGAGCAGTTCTTC
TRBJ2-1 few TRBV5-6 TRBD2 CASSLPAGGPEQFF TGTGCCAGCAGCCTACCAGCGGGGGGGCCTGAGCAGTTCTTC
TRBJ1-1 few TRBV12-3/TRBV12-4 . CASRNRDGTEAFF TGTGCCAGCAGAAACCGGGACGGCACTGAAGCTTTCTTT
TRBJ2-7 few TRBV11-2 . CASSWRDSAYEQYF TGTGCCAGCAGCTGGAGGGACAGCGCCTACGAGCAGTACTTC
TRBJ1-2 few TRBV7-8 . CASSLGTGTPGYTF TGTGCCAGCAGCTTAGGGACTGGGACCCCTGGCTACACCTTC
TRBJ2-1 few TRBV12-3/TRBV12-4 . CASTSPGGYYNEQFF TGTGCCAGCACCTCCCCAGGGGGGTACTACAATGAGCAGTTCTTC
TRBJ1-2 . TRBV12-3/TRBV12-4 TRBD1 CASSLDRQGAGGYTF TGTGCCAGCAGTTTGGATAGACAGGGGGCAGGTGGCTACACCTTC
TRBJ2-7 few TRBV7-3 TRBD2 CASSALAGYEQYF TGTGCCAGCAGCGCACTAGCGGGGTACGAGCAGTACTTC
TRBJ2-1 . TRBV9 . CASSPTGMNEQFF TGTGCCAGCAGCCCCACGGGGATGAATGAGCAGTTCTTC
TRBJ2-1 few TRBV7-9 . CASSLAAEPYNEQFF TGTGCCAGCAGCTTAGCAGCAGAACCCTACAATGAGCAGTTCTTC
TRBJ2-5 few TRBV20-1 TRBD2 CSARTPGLAGTSQETQYF TGCAGTGCTAGGACACCGGGACTAGCGGGAACAAGCCAAGAGACCCAGTACTTC
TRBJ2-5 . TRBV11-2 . CASSPRWTEQETQYF TGTGCCAGCAGCCCACGCTGGACAGAACAAGAGACCCAGTACTTC
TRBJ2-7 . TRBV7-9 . CASSLEASYNEQYF TGTGCCAGCAGCTTAGAGGCTAGCTATAACGAGCAGTACTTC
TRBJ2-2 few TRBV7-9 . CASSLDPDGLTGELFF TGTGCCAGCAGCTTAGATCCGGACGGGCTCACCGGGGAGCTGTTTTTT
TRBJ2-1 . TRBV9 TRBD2 CASSRVGRGAYNEQFF TGTGCCAGCAGCCGAGTTGGGCGGGGGGCCTACAATGAGCAGTTCTTC
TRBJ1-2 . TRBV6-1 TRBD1 CASSDNMRTGLVGYTF TGTGCCAGCAGTGATAATATGAGGACAGGGTTAGTTGGCTACACCTTC
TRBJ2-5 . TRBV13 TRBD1 CASSPGQGGIETQYF TGTGCCAGCAGCCCCGGACAGGGTGGAATCGAGACCCAGTACTTC